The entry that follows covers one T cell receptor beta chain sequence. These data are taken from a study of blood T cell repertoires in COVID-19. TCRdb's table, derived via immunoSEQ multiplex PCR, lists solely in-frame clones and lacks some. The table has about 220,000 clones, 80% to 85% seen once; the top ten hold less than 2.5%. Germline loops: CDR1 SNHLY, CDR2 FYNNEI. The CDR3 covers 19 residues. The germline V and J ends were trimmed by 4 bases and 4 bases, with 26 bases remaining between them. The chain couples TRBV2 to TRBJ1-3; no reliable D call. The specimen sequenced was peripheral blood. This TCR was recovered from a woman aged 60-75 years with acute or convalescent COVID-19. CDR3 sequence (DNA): TGTGCCAGCAGTGGTGGGTCCCCGAACCGTTTTAGCCCCGGAAACACCATATATTTT. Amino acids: CASSGGSPNRFSPGNTIYF.